This record covers a single TCR beta chain. Its cognate antigen is unknown. Trimming stripped 1 base from V and 4 bases from J, with 9 bases between. Germline values: CDR1 SGHRS, CDR2 YFSETQ. This CDR3 has 14 residues. Diagnoses were made from clinical symptoms, serum measures (thyroxine and TRAb), thyroid ultrasound and orbital computed tomography. This record belongs to a study of T cells in Graves' hyperthyroidism and ophthalmopathy. Whole-study findings and limits: Most clonotypes that expanded in the thyroid above 0.001 also showed up in blood. Ophthalmopathy could be told apart from stable hyperthyroidism with a 13 V-J model.

What was amplified from RNA transcripts were TCR beta CDR3 regions. HTBI primers were employed in a first-round RT-PCR of the TCR CDR3. TCRdb processed the multiplex PCR reads anew with MiXCR; each CDR3 protein has one entry. Of roughly 510,000 distinct CDR3 sequences listed, 40% to 50% are singletons. Specimen: peripheral blood or thyroid tissue (not recorded which). V is TRBV5-1 and J is TRBJ1-5; D ambiguous. This TCR was recovered from an adult woman with Graves' disease, either hyperthyroidism or ophthalmopathy (not recorded which). In nucleotides, the CDR3 is TGCGCCAGCAGCTTGAACAGCCCTAATCAGCCCCAGCATTTT. It translates to CASSLNSPNQPQHF.